This T cell receptor beta chain derives from a study of blood T cell repertoires in COVID-19. The overall study: PBMCs, B-cell-depleted T cells, or T cells provided the cDNA or gDNA that made up the material.

Per the original data handling: Reference gene primer amplification gave estimated nucleated cell counts. Generated by immunoSEQ multiplex PCR, the TCRdb table keeps only in-frame clones and is missing some. V, J and clone size reflect that table, while D and trimming were determined from the DNA. The sample lists roughly 230,000 clones, around 82% occurring once. Two negative PCRs, clearance, or symptom resolution characterized the recovered Cohort 3 donors. Trimming cost V 0 bases and J 9 bases; bases outside gene matches: 14. The CDR3 consists of 17 residues. The germline V gene has CDR1 SGHRS and CDR2 YFSETQ.

The chain combines TRBV5-1 with TRBJ2-2; 7 bases match TRBD2. The clonotype comes from a man in his forties or fifties who had recovered from COVID-19. The specimen sequenced was PBMCs or T cells enriched from blood (not recorded which). CDR3 sequence (DNA): TGCGCCAGCAGCTTGGCCAGCGGGACCCAGGGTGGAAGGGAGCTGTTTTTT. This codes for CASSLASGTQGGRELFF.